The present entry profiles one T cell receptor (beta chain) with its context. Its antigen is undetermined. This sample is drawn from a study of graft-versus-host responses after intestinal transplantation. Study-level background: Multivisceral, liver-intestinal, or isolated intestinal grafts went to recipients. Broader study findings: Individuals who had graft-donor T cell macrochimerism had allografts that showed high graft-versus-host to host-versus-graft clonal ratios. After transplant, early declines in HvG clones were associated with peak levels of circulating GvH clones. Marrow from the recipient contained GvH clones, some of which had appeared first in ileum or blood.

The V end was cut by 1 base, the J end by 8 bases, with 12 bases between. Germline lookup yields CDR1 SEHNR and CDR2 FQNEAQ (reference sequence). CDR3 length: 14 amino acids. Assay: immunoSEQ multiplex PCR; the TCRdb copy retains only in-frame clones and omits some. The table has about 110,000 clones, about 91% seen once. Sequenced material: unstimulated CD4+ T cells sorted from spleen or lymph node cells, taken before transplant. The sequence came from a human donor who was the organ donor for an intestinal transplant. The genes are TRBV7-9 and TRBJ2-1, with D possibly being TRBD2 (5 bases). CDR3 residues: CASSLELSGHEQFF. The CDR3 nucleotides read TGTGCCAGCAGCTTAGAGCTCAGCGGCCATGAGCAGTTCTTC.